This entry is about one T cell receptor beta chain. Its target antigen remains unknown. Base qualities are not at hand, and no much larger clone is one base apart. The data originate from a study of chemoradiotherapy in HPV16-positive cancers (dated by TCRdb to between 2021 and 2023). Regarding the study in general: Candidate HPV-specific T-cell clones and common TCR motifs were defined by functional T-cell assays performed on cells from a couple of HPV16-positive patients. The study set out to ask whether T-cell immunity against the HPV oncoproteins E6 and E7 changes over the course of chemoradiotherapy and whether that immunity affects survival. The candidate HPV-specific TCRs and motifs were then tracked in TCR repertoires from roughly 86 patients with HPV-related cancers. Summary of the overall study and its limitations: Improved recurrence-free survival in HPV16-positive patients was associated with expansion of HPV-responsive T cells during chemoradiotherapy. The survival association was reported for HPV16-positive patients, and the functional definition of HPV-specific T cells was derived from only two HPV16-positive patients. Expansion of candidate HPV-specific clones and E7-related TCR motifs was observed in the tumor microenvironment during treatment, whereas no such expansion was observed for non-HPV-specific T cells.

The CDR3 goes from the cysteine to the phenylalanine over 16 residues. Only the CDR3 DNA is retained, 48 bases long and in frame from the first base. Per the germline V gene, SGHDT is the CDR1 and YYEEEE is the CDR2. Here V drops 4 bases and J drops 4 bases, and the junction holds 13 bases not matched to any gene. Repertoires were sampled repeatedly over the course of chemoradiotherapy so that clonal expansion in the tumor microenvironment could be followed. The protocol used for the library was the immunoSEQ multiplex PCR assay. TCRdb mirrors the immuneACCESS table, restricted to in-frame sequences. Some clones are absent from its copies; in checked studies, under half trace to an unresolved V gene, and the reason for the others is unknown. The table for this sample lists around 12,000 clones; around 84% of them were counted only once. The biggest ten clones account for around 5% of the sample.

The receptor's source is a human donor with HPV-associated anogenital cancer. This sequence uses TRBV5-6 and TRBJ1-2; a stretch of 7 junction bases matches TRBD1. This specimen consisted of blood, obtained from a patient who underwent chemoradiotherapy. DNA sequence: TGTGCCAGCAGCGGAACCGGGACAGTTTTCCTCTATGGCTACACCTTC. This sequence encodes CASSGTGTVFLYGYTF.